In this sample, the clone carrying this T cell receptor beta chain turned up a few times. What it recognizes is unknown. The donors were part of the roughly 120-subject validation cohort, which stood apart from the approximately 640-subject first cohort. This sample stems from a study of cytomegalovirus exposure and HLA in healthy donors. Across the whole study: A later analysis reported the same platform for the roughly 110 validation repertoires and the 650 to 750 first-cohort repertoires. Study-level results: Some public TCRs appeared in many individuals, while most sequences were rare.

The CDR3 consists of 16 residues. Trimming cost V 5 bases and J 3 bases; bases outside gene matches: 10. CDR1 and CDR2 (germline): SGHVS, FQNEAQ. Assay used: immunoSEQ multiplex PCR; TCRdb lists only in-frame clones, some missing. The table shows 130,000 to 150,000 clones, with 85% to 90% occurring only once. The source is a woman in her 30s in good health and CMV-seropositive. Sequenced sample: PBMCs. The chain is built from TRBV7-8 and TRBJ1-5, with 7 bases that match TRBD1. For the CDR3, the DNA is TGTGCCAGCAGCGGATCGACAGGGACTTACAATCAGCCCCAGCATTTT. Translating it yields CASSGSTGTYNQPQHF.